These 18 T cell receptor beta chains share one sample of origin, sequenced in a study of blood T cell repertoires in COVID-19. Clones were sequenced by immunoSEQ multiplex PCR, and TCRdb holds only the in-frame ones, with some missing. Of 250,000 to 300,000 clones in the sample, about 88% were seen once. Sequencing used peripheral blood. The source is a woman between 35 and 50 years old who had recovered from COVID-19.

This chain connects TRBV6-2 or TRBV6-3 to TRBJ2-3; weak D call: TRBD1 (7 bases). V was clipped by 5 bases and J by 5 bases, with 17 bases between them. CDR1 is MNHEY, CDR2 SVGEGT, per germline. The CDR3 contains 15 residues. The CDR3 spells CASSDARRGEDTQYF. In nucleotides, the CDR3 is TGTGCCAGCAGTGACGCCCGCAGGGGGGAAGATACGCAGTATTTT.

This clone was observed a single time. This chain joins TRBV21-1 and TRBJ1-3. TRBV21-1 is a pseudogene segment. The CDR3 has 14 residues. The CDR3 DNA reads TGTGCCATCCCTTCTTTGGAGGGCAGAAACACCATATATTTT. This translates into CAIPSLEGRNTIYF.

The V gene is TRBV7-9, the J gene TRBJ1-1, with D uncertain. CDR1 and CDR2 (germline): SEHNR, FQNEAQ (reference sequence). Trimming stripped 6 bases from V and 3 bases from J, with 14 bases between. This CDR3 has 14 residues. The DNA for the CDR3 is TGTGCCAGCAGATTTGTTCGTGAGGACACTGAAGCTTTCTTT. Encoded protein: CASRFVREDTEAFF. Drawing the rest from reference TRBV7-9 and TRBJ1-1, the complete variable domain is DTGVSQNPRHKITKRGQNVTFRCDPISEHNRLYWYRQTLGQGPEFLTYFQNEAQLEKSRLLSDRFSAERPKGSFSTLEIQRTEQGDSAMYLCASRFVREDTEAFFGQGTRLTVV.

The rearrangement links TRBV20-1 to TRBJ2-1; unclear D gene. V dropped 3 bases and J dropped 8 bases, with 11 bases sitting between them. Germline CDR1 and CDR2: DFQATT and SNEGSKA (reference sequence). The CDR3 length is 12 residues. CDR3 DNA: TGCAGTGCTAGTGACACCCGGGATGAGCAGTTCTTC. Translating it yields CSASDTRDEQFF.

As DNA, the CDR3 is TGTGCCAGCAGCTTATCTAGCAGCTTACCAAGCTCCTACAATGAGCAGTTCTTC. Translated: CASSLSSSLPSSYNEQFF. The chain couples TRBV13 to TRBJ2-1, with TRBD2 as a possible D gene (5 bases). The germline gives CDR1 PRHDT, CDR2 FYEKMQ (reference sequence). CDR3 length: 18 amino acids. Trimming stripped 2 bases from V and 0 bases from J, with 17 bases between.

The chain combines TRBV7-9 with TRBJ2-1; 8 bases align to TRBD1. The germline V gene has CDR1 SEHNR and CDR2 FQNEAQ (reference sequence). CDR3 size: 19 residues. Germline trimming cut 7 bases from V and 9 bases from J; bases unmatched to any gene: 26. The CDR3 region is CASTITGTGARGLRGEQFF. CDR3 sequence (DNA): TGTGCCAGCACCATTACGGGGACAGGTGCTAGGGGCTTACGAGGTGAGCAGTTCTTC.

The rearrangement uses TRBV12-5 and TRBJ1-3; no reliable D call. V was cut by 5 bases and J by 3 bases, with 8 bases left in between. Germline V CDR1 and CDR2: LGHNT, FRNRAP. This CDR3 contains 13 residues. The CDR3 reads CASGPLGGNTIYF. The CDR3 DNA reads TGTGCTAGTGGTCCACTCGGTGGAAACACCATATATTTT.

This chain links TRBV28 with TRBJ2-1; maybe TRBD2 (5 bases). V gave up 4 bases and J gave up 4 bases, with 11 bases separating them. The germline V gene has CDR1 MDHEN and CDR2 SYDVKM. The CDR3 consists of 14 residues. The CDR3 is CASSSNGVYNEQFF. CDR3 DNA sequence: TGTGCCAGCAGTTCGAACGGGGTGTACAATGAGCAGTTCTTC. Full variable domain (missing parts from reference TRBV28 and TRBJ2-1): DVKVTQSSRYLVKRTGEKVFLECVQDMDHENMFWYRQDPGLGLRLIYFSYDVKMKEKGDIPEGYSVSREKKERFSLILESASTNQTSMYLCASSSNGVYNEQFFGPGTRLTVL.

This chain joins TRBV2 and TRBJ1-2, with a possible D match to TRBD1 (5 bases). The length of the CDR3 is 12 residues. V lost 2 bases to trimming and J lost 8 bases, with 9 bases between them. CDR1 is SNHLY and CDR2 is FYNNEI in the germline V gene. CDR3 bases: TGTGCCAGCAGTGAACGGGGGAGCGGCTACACCTTC. It is translated as CASSERGSGYTF.

The chain employs TRBV6-2 or TRBV6-3 and TRBJ2-7; 9 nucleotides agree with TRBD1. CDR1 is MNHEY, CDR2 SVGEGT, per germline. The CDR3 totals 17 residues. The V gene end was trimmed by 4 bases and the J gene end by 5 bases; junction bases not matched to a gene: 15. The CDR3 protein is CASSSKAGTGIRHEQYF. The CDR3 DNA reads TGTGCCAGCAGTTCTAAAGCCGGGACAGGGATTCGACACGAGCAGTACTTC.

This clone was observed a few times. V usage is TRBV5-5 and J usage is TRBJ2-6; D is undetermined. Between the trimmed V and J ends, which lost 6 bases and 3 bases, there was a span of 19 bases. CDR1 SGHKS and CDR2 YYEKEE come from the germline V gene (reference sequence). The CDR3 covers 17 residues. In nucleotides, the CDR3 is TGTGCCAGCAACTACCCGACGCGGTTTCGTGGGGCCAACGTCCTGACTTTC. Its protein is CASNYPTRFRGANVLTF.

The chain uses TRBV21-1 and TRBJ1-5; no DNA check was done on the table's D call, TRBD1. TRBV21-1 is termed a pseudogene. The length of the CDR3 is 17 residues. CDR3 sequence reads: CASSKGTGGFVGQPQHF. The CDR3 nucleotides are TGTGCCAGCAGCAAGGGGACAGGGGGCTTTGTGGGTCAGCCCCAGCATTTT.

This clone was counted a single time. The chain recombines TRBV11-2 with TRBJ1-1, with 7 bases that match TRBD1. The CDR3 is made up of 13 amino acids. Germline loops: CDR1 SGHAT, CDR2 FQNNGV. With V trimmed by 5 bases and J by 1 base, 1 base remained unmatched. The CDR3 bases are TGTGCCAGCAGCCGGGACAGGAACACTGAAGCTTTCTTT. This sequence encodes CASSRDRNTEAFF.

Only one count was recorded for this clone. The V call is TRBV7-2, the J call TRBJ2-1; 8 positions match TRBD2. CDR3 length: 15 amino acids. The germline gives CDR1 SGHTA, CDR2 FQGNSA. V lost 6 bases to trimming and J lost 6 bases; unmatched junction nucleotides: 10. The CDR3 bases are TGTGCCAGCAGGATGATGGCTAGCGGGTTCAATGAGCAGTTCTTC. It yields the protein CASRMMASGFNEQFF.

This clone showed up just once. The CDR3: CASGLAPTGELFF. The CDR3 DNA follows: TGTGCTAGTGGTTTGGCTCCCACCGGGGAGCTGTTTTTT. This chain joins TRBV12-5 and TRBJ2-2; no definite D call. V gave up 1 base and J gave up 4 bases, with 4 bases separating them. The CDR3 has 13 amino acids. Germline V gene sequence: CDR1 LGHNT, CDR2 FRNRAP.

The rearrangement uses TRBV19 and TRBJ2-7; D may be TRBD1 (5 bases). This CDR3 region has 11 residues. CDR1 and CDR2 (germline): LNHDA, SQIVND (reference sequence). The V end lost 6 bases, the J end lost 3 bases, and 6 bases lay between the germline ends. The CDR3 nucleotides are TGTGCCAGTAGCGACAGCTACGAGCAGTACTTC. The encoded protein is CASSDSYEQYF.

The CDR3 sequence: CATSDRTSLGETQYF. In DNA, the CDR3 is TGTGCCACCAGTGATAGGACTAGCCTCGGAGAGACCCAGTACTTC. The chain uses TRBV24-1 and TRBJ2-5, with 8 bases fitting TRBD2. Germline V gives CDR1 KGHDR, CDR2 SFDVKD. This CDR3 is 15 amino acids long. V was pared by 3 bases and J by 4 bases, with 6 bases of the junction left unmatched.

J is TRBJ2-1 and V is TRBV16; a possible D gene is TRBD2 (5 bases). The CDR3 is 13 residues long. V gave up 0 bases and J gave up 9 bases, with 9 bases separating them. The germline gives CDR1 KGHSY, CDR2 FQNENV. In nucleotides, the CDR3 is TGTGCCAGCAGCCAATCTCCCGGGGTTGAGCAGTTCTTC. Translation: CASSQSPGVEQFF. The complete variable domain, with remaining parts taken from reference TRBV16 and TRBJ2-1, reads GEEVAQTPKHLVRGEGQKAKLYCAPIKGHSYVFWYQQVLKNEFKFLISFQNENVFDETGMPKERFSAKCLPNSPCSLEIQATKLEDSAVYFCASSQSPGVEQFFGPGTRLTVL.